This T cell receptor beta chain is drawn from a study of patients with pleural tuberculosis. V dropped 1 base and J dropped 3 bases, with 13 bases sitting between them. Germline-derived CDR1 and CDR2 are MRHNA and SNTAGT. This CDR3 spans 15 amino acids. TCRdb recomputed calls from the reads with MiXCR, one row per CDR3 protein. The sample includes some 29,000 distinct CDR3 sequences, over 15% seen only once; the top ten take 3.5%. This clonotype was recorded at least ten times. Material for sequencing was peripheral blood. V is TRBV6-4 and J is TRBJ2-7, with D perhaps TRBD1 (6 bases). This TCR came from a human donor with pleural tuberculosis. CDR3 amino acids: CASSDWEKGHYEQYF. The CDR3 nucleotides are TGTGCCAGCAGTGACTGGGAAAAGGGACACTACGAGCAGTACTTC.